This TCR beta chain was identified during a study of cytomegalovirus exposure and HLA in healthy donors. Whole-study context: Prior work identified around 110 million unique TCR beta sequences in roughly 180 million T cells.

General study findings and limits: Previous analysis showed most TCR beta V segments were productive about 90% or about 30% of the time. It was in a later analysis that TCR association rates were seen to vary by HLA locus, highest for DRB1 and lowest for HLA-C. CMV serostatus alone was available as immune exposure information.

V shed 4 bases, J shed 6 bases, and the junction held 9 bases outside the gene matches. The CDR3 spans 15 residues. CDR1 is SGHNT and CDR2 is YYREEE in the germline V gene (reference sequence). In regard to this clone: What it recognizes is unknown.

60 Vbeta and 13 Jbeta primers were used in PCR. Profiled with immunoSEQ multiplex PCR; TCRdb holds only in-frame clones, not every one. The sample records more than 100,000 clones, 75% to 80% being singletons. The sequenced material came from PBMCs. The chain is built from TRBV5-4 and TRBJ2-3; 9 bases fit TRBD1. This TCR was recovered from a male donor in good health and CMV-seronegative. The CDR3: CASSPRGQGRDTQYF. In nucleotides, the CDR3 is TGTGCCAGCAGCCCTCGAGGACAGGGGAGGGATACGCAGTATTTT.